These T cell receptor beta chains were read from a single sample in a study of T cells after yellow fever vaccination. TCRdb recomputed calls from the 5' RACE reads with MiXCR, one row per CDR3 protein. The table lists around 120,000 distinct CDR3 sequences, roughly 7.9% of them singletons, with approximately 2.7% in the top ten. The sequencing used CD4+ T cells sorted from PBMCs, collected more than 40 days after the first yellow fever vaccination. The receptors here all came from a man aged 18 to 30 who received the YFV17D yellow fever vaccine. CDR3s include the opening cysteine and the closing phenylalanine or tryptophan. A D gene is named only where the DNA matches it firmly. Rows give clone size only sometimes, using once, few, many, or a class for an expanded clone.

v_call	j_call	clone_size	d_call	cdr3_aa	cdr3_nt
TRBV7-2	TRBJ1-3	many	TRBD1	CASSLGQGAFGNTIYF	TGTGCCAGCAGCTTAGGGCAGGGGGCTTTTGGAAACACCATATATTTT
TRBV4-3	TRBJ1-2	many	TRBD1	CASSQDDRGFDGYTF	TGCGCCAGCAGCCAAGATGACAGGGGGTTTGATGGCTACACCTTC
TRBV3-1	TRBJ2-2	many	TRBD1	CASSQVRGLSTGELFF	TGTGCCAGCAGCCAAGTCAGGGGGCTAAGCACCGGGGAGCTGTTTTTT
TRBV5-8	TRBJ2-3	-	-	CASSLEGTRGDTQYF	TGTGCCAGCAGCTTAGAAGGGACCCGTGGAGATACGCAGTATTTT
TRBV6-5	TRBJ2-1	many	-	CASSYSRVYNEQFF	TGTGCCAGCAGTTACTCGAGGGTCTACAATGAGCAGTTCTTC
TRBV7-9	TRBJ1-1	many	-	CASSRNGRTEAFF	TGTGCCAGCAGCCGGAATGGTCGCACTGAAGCTTTCTTT
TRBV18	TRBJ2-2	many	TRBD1	CASSPRWTGTGELFF	TGTGCCAGCTCACCACGTTGGACAGGGACCGGGGAGCTGTTTTTT
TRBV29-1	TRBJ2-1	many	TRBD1	CSVEVIGQGPNDEQFF	TGCAGCGTTGAAGTGATTGGACAGGGGCCAAATGATGAGCAGTTCTTC
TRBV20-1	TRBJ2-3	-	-	CSARWALVTQYF	TGCAGTGCTAGGTGGGCACTTGTTACGCAGTATTTT
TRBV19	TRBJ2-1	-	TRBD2	CASSIDRGGAQFF	TGTGCCAGTAGTATAGATCGGGGGGGCGCTCAGTTCTTC
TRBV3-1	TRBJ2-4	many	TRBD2	CASSGRDRGGWNIQYF	TGTGCCAGCAGCGGTCGGGACCGCGGGGGATGGAACATTCAGTACTTC
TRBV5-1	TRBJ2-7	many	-	CASSGWGSYEQYF	TGCGCCAGCAGTGGGTGGGGGAGCTACGAGCAGTACTTC
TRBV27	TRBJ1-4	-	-	CASSRGSNEKLFF	TGTGCCAGCAGTCGGGGGTCTAATGAAAAACTGTTTTTT
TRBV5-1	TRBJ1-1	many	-	CASSLGHPNTEAFF	TGCGCCAGCAGCTTGGGACACCCGAACACTGAAGCTTTCTTT
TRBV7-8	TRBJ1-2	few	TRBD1	CASSLQPGTGGGYTF	TGTGCCAGCAGCTTACAGCCGGGGACAGGGGGGGGCTACACCTTC
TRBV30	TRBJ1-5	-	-	CAWSGRGNQPQHF	TGTGCCTGGAGTGGCAGGGGCAATCAGCCCCAGCATTTT
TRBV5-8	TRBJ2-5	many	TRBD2	CASSHTRGGLRETQYF	TGTGCCAGCAGCCACACCCGGGGGGGCCTAAGGGAGACCCAGTACTTC
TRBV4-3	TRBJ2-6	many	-	CASSQAPGVVLAAGANVLTF	TGCGCCAGCAGCCAAGCTCCAGGGGTGGTACTAGCTGCCGGGGCCAACGTCCTGACTTTC
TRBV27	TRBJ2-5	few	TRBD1	CASSPLLRGQQETQYF	TGTGCCAGCAGTCCCCTTCTCAGGGGGCAACAAGAGACCCAGTACTTC
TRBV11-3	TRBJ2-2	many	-	CASSFDGTLNTGELFF	TGTGCCAGCAGCTTCGACGGGACACTGAACACCGGGGAGCTGTTTTTT
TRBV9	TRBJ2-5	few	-	CASSEGETQYF	TGTGCCAGCAGCGAAGGAGAGACCCAGTACTTC
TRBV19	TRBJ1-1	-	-	CASSITGDTEAFF	TGTGCCAGTAGTATCACCGGTGACACTGAAGCTTTCTTT
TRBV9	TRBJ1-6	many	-	CASSVEKDRHFDSPLHF	TGTGCCAGCAGCGTAGAGAAGGACAGACACTTCGACTCACCCCTCCACTTT
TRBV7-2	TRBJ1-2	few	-	CASSLGGNYGYTF	TGTGCCAGCAGCTTAGGGGGGAACTATGGCTACACCTTC
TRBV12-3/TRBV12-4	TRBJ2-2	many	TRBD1	CASSSDRVGGELFF	TGTGCCAGCAGTTCGGACAGGGTTGGGGGGGAGCTGTTTTTT
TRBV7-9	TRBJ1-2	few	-	CASSLNGVYYGYTF	TGTGCCAGCAGCTTAAACGGGGTGTATTATGGCTACACCTTC
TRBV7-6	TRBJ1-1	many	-	CASSAPGGYGTEAFF	TGTGCCAGCAGCGCCCCCGGGGGATACGGCACTGAAGCTTTCTTT
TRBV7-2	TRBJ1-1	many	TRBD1	CASSPGGAGGANTEAFF	TGTGCCAGCAGCCCCGGTGGGGCAGGGGGCGCGAACACTGAAGCTTTCTTT
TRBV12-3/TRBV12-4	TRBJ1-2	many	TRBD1	CASEGAEGYTF	TGTGCCAGCGAGGGGGCTGAGGGCTACACCTTC
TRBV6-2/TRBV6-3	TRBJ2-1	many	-	CASSQVNEQFF	TGTGCCAGCAGCCAGGTCAATGAGCAGTTCTTC
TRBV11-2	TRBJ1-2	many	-	CASSLWDLYGYTF	TGTGCCAGCAGCTTATGGGACCTGTATGGCTACACCTTC
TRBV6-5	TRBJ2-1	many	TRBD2	CASSYALSGGALFDEQFF	TGTGCCAGCAGTTACGCGCTAAGCGGGGGGGCGCTTTTCGATGAGCAGTTCTTC
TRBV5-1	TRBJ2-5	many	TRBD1	CASSLAQGIGETQYF	TGCGCCAGCAGCTTGGCACAGGGGATAGGCGAGACCCAGTACTTC
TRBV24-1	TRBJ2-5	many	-	CATSDPRGKETQYF	TGTGCCACTTCCGACCCGAGGGGCAAAGAGACCCAGTACTTC
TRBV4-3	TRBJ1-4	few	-	CASRQDFNEKLFF	TGCGCCAGCCGCCAAGATTTTAATGAAAAACTGTTTTTT
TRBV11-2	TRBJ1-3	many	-	CASSRLWDASASGNTIYF	TGTGCCAGCAGCCGACTGTGGGACGCCAGCGCCTCTGGAAACACCATATATTTT
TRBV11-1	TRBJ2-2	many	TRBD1	CASSLVKGARTGELFF	TGTGCCAGCAGCTTAGTCAAGGGGGCGCGTACCGGGGAGCTGTTTTTT
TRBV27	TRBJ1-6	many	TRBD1	CASSRRSGTGDSPLHF	TGTGCCAGCAGTCGACGATCCGGGACAGGGGATTCACCCCTCCACTTT
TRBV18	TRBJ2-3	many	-	CASSPGRSTDTQYF	TGTGCCAGCTCACCCGGACGGAGCACAGATACGCAGTATTTT
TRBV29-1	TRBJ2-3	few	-	CSVAQGGPDTQYF	TGCAGCGTTGCCCAGGGAGGCCCAGATACGCAGTATTTT
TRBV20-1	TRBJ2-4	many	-	CSVTPGGNIQYF	TGCAGTGTTACCCCCGGGGGAAACATTCAGTACTTC
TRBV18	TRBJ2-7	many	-	CASSPSGQLYEQYF	TGTGCCAGCTCACCCTCCGGACAGCTCTACGAGCAGTACTTC
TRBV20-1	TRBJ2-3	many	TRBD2	CSARSGRGIVDTQYF	TGCAGTGCTAGGTCCGGGCGGGGGATTGTAGATACGCAGTATTTT
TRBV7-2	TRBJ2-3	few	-	CASSLMGGPTTDTQYF	TGTGCCAGCAGCTTAATGGGGGGCCCCACGACAGATACGCAGTATTTT